Sequencing of this T cell receptor (beta chain) was carried out in a study of blood T cells in healthy people across ages (dated by TCRdb to the mid-2010s). For the study in its entirety: Template switching captured roughly one uniquely barcoded TCR beta cDNA molecule per two T cells in model experiments. Age-related changes in TCR beta repertoire diversity were measured in the study by deep sequencing normalized with unique cDNA molecular identifiers. Four age groups were formed from the donors: young (average approximately 15 years), middle-aged (just under 40), aged (roughly 59) and long-lived (roughly 81). For two donors (one aged 18 to 30 and one aged 80 or older), the study analyzed two additional independent replicas of 1 million unique cDNA reads from the same blood draw. To avoid experimental bias, donors of different ages were spread randomly across the sequencing lanes. Overall study outcomes, separate from this receptor: As age increased, observed TCR beta diversity per million T cells dropped in a roughly linear way, and a significant reduction was already evident by age 40. Compared with the aged group, the long-lived group had more naive CD4+ T cells, fewer expanded clones and increased TCR diversity, a pattern suggesting age selection. Because the CMV infection status of the donors was unknown, age-related changes in expanded clonotypes may potentially have been confounded. The percentage of naive T cells measured by flow cytometry correlated strongly with observed TCR beta diversity. Conclusive comparison of naive and antigen-experienced compartments was prevented by the profiling of bulk unsorted PBMCs. Estimates of total diversity based on one million sequenced T cells were considered lower bounds and underestimates.

The protocol used for the library was 5' RACE. TCRdb names Illumina HiSeq 2500 as the instrument used. A second PCR of about 6 to 11 cycles was performed with a sample-barcoded 5' primer and a J-beta primer mix. Each TCR beta cDNA molecule received a unique molecular identifier from a template-switch 5' adaptor carrying 12 random nucleotides. Each sample yielded at least 3 million CDR3-containing paired-end reads. First-strand cDNA was synthesized from all RNA with the Mint cDNA synthesis kit, primed by a TRBC-specific oligonucleotide. Following uracil-DNA glycosylase treatment, all cDNA underwent a first 18-cycle PCR with the universal primers M1SS and BC2_uni_R. In the authors' own workflow: For normalization, 1 million high-quality reads, each with a distinct molecular identifier, were randomly selected from each sample. Reads sharing molecular identifiers were discarded rather than binned into consensus sequences. MiTCR, run with a Q25 quality threshold and the strictest error-elimination algorithm, handled CDR3 identification, clonotype clustering and error correction. A nonparametric unseen species model with Euler transformation was used to estimate a lower bound on total TCR beta diversity. TCRdb applied fastp at Q25 and MiXCR to the public reads, then kept only in-frame beta chains. Each entry is one CDR3 protein sequence, shown with its most common DNA and genes. The authors' filters were not applied to this entry. Across this sample there are around 710,000 distinct CDR3 sequences, with roughly 41% seen only once. 20% of the sample rests with the top ten.

Regarding this clonotype: This receptor's antigen is unknown. Germline is not matched at one junction end, which may reflect a read error.

CDR3 length: 12 amino acids, cysteine to phenylalanine. Only the CDR3 DNA stays, 36 bases, in frame from base 1. The germline V gene provides CDR1 KGHDR and CDR2 SFDVKD. Donors were a few dozen systemically healthy Caucasian individuals from Russia aged 6 to 90 years. Approximately 9.3 milliliters of peripheral blood were collected from each donor into EDTA-treated Vacutainer tubes. Ficoll-Paque density-gradient centrifugation was used to isolate PBMCs, with at least 6.5 million per sample. Trizol reagent was used to extract total RNA from PBMCs, with at least 6 micrograms per sample. Naive CD45RAhigh/CD27high T cell percentages were measured by flow cytometry on a PBMC aliquot from every donor.

Sequencing used blood. Rearrangement joined TRBV24-1 to TRBJ1-6; the D gene remains uncertain. The receptor's source is an older woman in good health. The sequenced DNA: TGTGTCACCAGTGACGGCGTACAACCCCTCCACTTT. Its translation is CVTSDGVQPLHF.